Detailed here is one T cell receptor (beta chain). This sample is part of a study of blood T cell repertoires in COVID-19. Looking at the study overall: The United States, Italy and Spain provided the acute and convalescent COVID-19 samples. Sources were T cells, B-cell-depleted T cells, or PBMCs; the material itself was cDNA or gDNA.

As originally analysed: Counts of nucleated cells, estimated from reference gene primer amplification, were obtained. Sequenced by immunoSEQ multiplex PCR; TCRdb stores in-frame clones only, minus some. That table is the source of V, J and clone size, and D and trimming were worked out from the DNA. The profile shows about 55,000 clones, 75% to 85% of them singletons. The germline gives CDR1 SGHRS, CDR2 YFSETQ. Unmatched junction bases numbered 9, after V lost 4 bases and J lost 2 bases. The CDR3 spans 15 residues. This chain joins TRBV5-1 and TRBJ2-7; 7 nucleotides line up with TRBD1. This TCR was sampled from a human donor in a cohort sampled during active COVID-19. Sequencing input: peripheral blood. CDR3 in amino acids: CASSAGQVVPYEQYF. The CDR3 DNA follows: TGCGCCAGCAGCGCCGGACAGGTTGTTCCCTACGAGCAGTACTTC.